This T cell receptor (beta chain) was observed in a study of T cell changes during pregnancy in multiple sclerosis. After removal of 0 bases from V and 6 bases from J, the junction contained 5 bases not matched to a gene. Germline CDR1 is SGHRS and CDR2 is YFSETQ. The CDR3 spans 15 residues. Assay: immunoSEQ multiplex PCR; the TCRdb copy retains only in-frame clones and omits some. The profile shows just over 40,000 clones, 80% to 90% of them singletons. Source: CD4+ T cells from peripheral blood mononuclear cells, taken in the first trimester of pregnancy. The V and J genes are TRBV5-1 and TRBJ2-1; 8 positions agree with TRBD2. This TCR derives from a female donor with multiple sclerosis, enrolled in a pregnancy study. DNA for the CDR3: TGCGCCAGCAGCTTGGTCCAGCGGGAGTTCAATGAGCAGTTCTTC. The encoded protein is CASSLVQREFNEQFF.